This entry features one TCR beta chain sequence. What it binds is unknown. Per the germline V gene, CDR1 is SGHRS and CDR2 is YFSETQ. The CDR3 length is 14 residues. V was shortened by 5 bases and J by 2 bases, with 13 bases between the two germline ends. This sample is drawn from a study of OX40 agonist ivuxolimab in advanced cancers. Study as a whole: The patients got ivuxolimab, which is an agonistic anti-OX40 (CD134) antibody. Three patients responded partially, comprising one with hepatocellular carcinoma and two with cutaneous melanoma.

Clones were read by immunoSEQ multiplex PCR, and TCRdb kept only the in-frame ones, dropping some. This table has 55,000 to 70,000 clones, around 81% appearing once. Study-wide points: Among the nonresponders, some also had low normalized T-cell clonal expansion.

Patients were ineligible given autoimmune disease history or systemic immunosuppression. The genes are TRBV5-1 and TRBJ2-5; TRBD1 might be the D (6 bases). The source was CD4+ or CD8+ T cells sorted from blood, collected in a trial of the OX40 agonist ivuxolimab. This clonotype was obtained from an adult with an advanced solid tumor such as melanoma, head and neck, liver or kidney cancer. CDR3 nucleotide sequence: TGCGCCAGCAGTGTTGGGGGCCCTCAAGAGACCCAGTACTTC. It translates to CASSVGGPQETQYF.